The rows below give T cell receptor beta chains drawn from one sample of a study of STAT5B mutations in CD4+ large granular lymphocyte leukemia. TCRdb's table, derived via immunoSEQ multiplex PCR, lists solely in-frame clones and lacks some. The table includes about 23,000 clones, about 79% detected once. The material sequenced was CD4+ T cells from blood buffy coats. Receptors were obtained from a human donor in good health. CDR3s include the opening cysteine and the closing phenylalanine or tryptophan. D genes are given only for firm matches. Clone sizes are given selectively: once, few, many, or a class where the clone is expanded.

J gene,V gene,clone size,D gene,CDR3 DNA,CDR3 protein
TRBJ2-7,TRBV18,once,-,TGTGCCAGCTCATCCGGGACGTACTACGAGCAGTACTTC,CASSSGTYYEQYF
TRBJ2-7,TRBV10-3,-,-,TGTGCCACCAGTAGTGGACAGATCTACGAGCAGTACTTC,CATSSGQIYEQYF
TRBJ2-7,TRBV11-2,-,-,TGTGCCAGCAGCTTAGATTTCTTCGGTTACGAGCAGTACTTC,CASSLDFFGYEQYF
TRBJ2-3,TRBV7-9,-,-,TGTGCCAGCAGCTTATTTCGGGATACGCAGTATTTT,CASSLFRDTQYF
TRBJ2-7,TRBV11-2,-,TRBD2,TGTGCCAGCAGCCCCCAGACTAGCGGGAGCTCTTTTCGGTACTTC,CASSPQTSGSSFRYF
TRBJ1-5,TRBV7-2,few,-,TGTGCCAGCAGTAGGGAGCTCAATCAGCCCCAGCATTTT,CASSRELNQPQHF
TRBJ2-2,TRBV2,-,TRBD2,TGTGCCAGCAGTCTGGGAGGGCCAGACACCGGGGAGCTGTTTTTT,CASSLGGPDTGELFF
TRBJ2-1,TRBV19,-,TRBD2,TGTGCCAGTAGTCCGGCCGGGACTAGCGATCACAATGAGCAGTTCTTC,CASSPAGTSDHNEQFF
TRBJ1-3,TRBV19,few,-,TGTGCCAGTAGTATTGGAGGGGGAGTTGGCTCTGGAAACACCATATATTTT,CASSIGGGVGSGNTIYF
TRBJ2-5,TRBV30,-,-,TGTGCCTGGAGTGTTCCAAGGACCCAAGTTACATACCAAGAGACCCAGTACTTC,CAWSVPRTQVTYQETQYF
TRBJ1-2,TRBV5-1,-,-,TGCGCCAGCAGCTTGGCTGGGGACTATGGCTACACCTTC,CASSLAGDYGYTF
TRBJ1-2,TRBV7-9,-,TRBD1,TGTGCCAGCAGACCAAAGGCAGGGGGCGACTATGGCTACACCTTC,CASRPKAGGDYGYTF
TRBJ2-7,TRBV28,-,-,TGTGCCAGCAGTCCCACCGCCTACTTCGCTCCAGTGGAAGAGCAGTACTTC,CASSPTAYFAPVEEQYF
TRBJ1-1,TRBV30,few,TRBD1,TGTGCCACGAGACAGGGGGACACTGAAGCTTTCTTT,CATRQGDTEAFF
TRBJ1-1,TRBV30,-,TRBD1,TGTGCCTGGAGTGTAGGGTTAGAAGGACAGGCTGAAGCTTTCTTT,CAWSVGLEGQAEAFF
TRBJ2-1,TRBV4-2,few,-,TGTGCCAGCAGCCAAGTTGGAGTTGGAGGATACAATGAGCAGTTCTTC,CASSQVGVGGYNEQFF
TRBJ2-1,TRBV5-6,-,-,TGTGCCAGCAGCCTAGGTGACAGCCGATCCTACAATGAGCAGTTCTTC,CASSLGDSRSYNEQFF